This T cell receptor (beta chain) was sequenced for a study of cytomegalovirus exposure and HLA in healthy donors. Overall study results and limits: TCR beta sequences reportedly predicted the HLA-A and HLA-B alleles of most subjects accurately. Analyzed later, most CMV-associated TCR beta chains appeared HLA-restricted. While the bulk of TCR sequences proved rare, some public TCRs turned up in many donors.

PCR amplification relied on 60 Vbeta primers (plus 13 Jbeta primers). Using immunoSEQ multiplex PCR, the repertoire was profiled, and TCRdb retains in-frame clones only, with some absent. The repertoire holds around 140,000 clones, with 78% as singletons. Germline V gene data show CDR1 as SGHAT and CDR2 as FQDESV (reference sequence). This CDR3 is 14 amino acids long. The J segment lost 7 bases and the V segment lost 5 bases, leaving 9 bases of the junction unmatched. Regarding this clone: Its antigen is as yet unknown.

The donors gave bone marrow, and they were healthy. The sample taken for sequencing was PBMCs. The V gene is TRBV11-1, the J gene TRBJ1-2; 8 positions agree with TRBD1. This TCR was recovered from a female donor in good health and CMV-seronegative. CDR3 DNA: TGTGCCAGCAGCCTCCCCCCAGGGGGCGGTGGCTACACCTTC. It encodes CASSLPPGGGGYTF.